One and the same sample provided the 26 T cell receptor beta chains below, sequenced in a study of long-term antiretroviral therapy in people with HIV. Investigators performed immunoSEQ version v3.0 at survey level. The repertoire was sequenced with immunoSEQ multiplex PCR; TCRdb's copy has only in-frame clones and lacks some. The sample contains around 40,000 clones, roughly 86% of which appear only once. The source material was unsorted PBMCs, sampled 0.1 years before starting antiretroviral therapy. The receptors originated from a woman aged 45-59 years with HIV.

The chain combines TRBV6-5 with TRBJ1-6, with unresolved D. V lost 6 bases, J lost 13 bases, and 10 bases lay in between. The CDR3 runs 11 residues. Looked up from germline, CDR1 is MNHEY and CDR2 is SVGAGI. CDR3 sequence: CASRMLGPLHF. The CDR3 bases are TGTGCCAGCAGAATGCTCGGCCCCCTCCACTTT.

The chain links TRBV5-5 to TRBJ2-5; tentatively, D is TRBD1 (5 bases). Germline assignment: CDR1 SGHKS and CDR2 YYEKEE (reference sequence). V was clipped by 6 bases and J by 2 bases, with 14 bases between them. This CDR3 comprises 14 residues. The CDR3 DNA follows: TGTGCCAGCACCCCATCACAGGCTCAAGAGACCCAGTACTTC. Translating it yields CASTPSQAQETQYF.

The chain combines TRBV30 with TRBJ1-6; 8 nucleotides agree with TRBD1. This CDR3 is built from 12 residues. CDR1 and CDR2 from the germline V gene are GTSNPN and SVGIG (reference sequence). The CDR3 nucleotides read TGTGCGGCGGACAGGGCAAATTCACCCCTCCACTTT. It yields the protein CAADRANSPLHF.

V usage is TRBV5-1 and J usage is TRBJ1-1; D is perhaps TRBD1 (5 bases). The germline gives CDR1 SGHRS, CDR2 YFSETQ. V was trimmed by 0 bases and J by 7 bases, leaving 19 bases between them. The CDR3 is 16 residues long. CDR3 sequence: CASSLAPGPMGGEAFF. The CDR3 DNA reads TGCGCCAGCAGCTTGGCCCCGGGACCCATGGGGGGTGAAGCTTTCTTT.

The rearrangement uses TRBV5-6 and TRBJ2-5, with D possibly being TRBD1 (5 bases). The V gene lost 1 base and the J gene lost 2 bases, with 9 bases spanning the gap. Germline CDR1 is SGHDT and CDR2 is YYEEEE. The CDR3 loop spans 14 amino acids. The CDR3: CASSLFRAQETQYF. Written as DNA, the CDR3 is TGTGCCAGCAGCTTGTTCAGGGCTCAAGAGACCCAGTACTTC. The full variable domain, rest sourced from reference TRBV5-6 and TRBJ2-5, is DAGVTQSPTHLIKTRGQQVTLRCSPKSGHDTVSWYQQALGQGPQFIFQYYEEEERQRGNFPDRFSGHQFPNYSSELNVNALLLGDSALYLCASSLFRAQETQYFGPGTRLLVL.

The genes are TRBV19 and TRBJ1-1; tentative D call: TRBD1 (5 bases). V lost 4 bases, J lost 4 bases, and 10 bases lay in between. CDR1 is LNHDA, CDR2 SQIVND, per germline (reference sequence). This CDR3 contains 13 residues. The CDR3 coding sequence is TGTGCCAGTAGTAACCAGGGTGGCACTGAAGCTTTCTTT. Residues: CASSNQGGTEAFF.

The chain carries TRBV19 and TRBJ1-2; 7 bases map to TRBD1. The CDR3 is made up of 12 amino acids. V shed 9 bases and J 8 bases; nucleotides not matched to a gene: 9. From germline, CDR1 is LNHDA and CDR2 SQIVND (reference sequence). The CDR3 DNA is TGTGCCAGAAAATACAGGGGAAACGGCTACACCTTC. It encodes CARKYRGNGYTF.

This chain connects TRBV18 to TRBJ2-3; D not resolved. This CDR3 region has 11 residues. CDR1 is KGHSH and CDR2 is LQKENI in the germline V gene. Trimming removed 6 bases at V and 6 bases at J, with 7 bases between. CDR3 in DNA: TGTGCCAGCTCCCGAGAGGATACGCAGTATTTT. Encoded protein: CASSREDTQYF.

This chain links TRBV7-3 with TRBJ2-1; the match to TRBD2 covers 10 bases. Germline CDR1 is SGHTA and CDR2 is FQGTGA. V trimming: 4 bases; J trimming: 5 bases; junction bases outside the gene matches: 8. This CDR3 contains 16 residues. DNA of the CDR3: TGTGCCAGCAGCTCCCCCAGCGGGGGGGCACACAATGAGCAGTTCTTC. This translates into CASSSPSGGAHNEQFF. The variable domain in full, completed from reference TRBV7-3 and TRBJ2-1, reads GAGVSQTPSNKVTEKGKYVELRCDPISGHTALYWYRQSLGQGPEFLIYFQGTGAADDSGLPNDRFFAVRPEGSVSTLKIQRTERGDSAVYLCASSSPSGGAHNEQFFGPGTRLTVL.

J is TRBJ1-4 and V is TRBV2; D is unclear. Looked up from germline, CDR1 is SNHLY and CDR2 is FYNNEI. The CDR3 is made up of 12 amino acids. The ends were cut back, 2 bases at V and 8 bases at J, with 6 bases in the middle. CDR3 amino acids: CASSELAEKLFF. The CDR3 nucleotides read TGTGCCAGCAGTGAATTGGCGGAAAAACTGTTTTTT. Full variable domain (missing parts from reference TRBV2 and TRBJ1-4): EPEVTQTPSHQVTQMGQEVILRCVPISNHLYFYWYRQILGQKVEFLVSFYNNEISEKSEIFDDQFSVERPDGSNFTLKIRSTKLEDSAMYFCASSELAEKLFFGSGTQLSVL.

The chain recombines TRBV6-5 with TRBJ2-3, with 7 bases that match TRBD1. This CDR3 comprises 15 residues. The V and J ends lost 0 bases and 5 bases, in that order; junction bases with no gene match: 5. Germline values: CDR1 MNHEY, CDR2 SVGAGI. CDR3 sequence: CASSYSDRPRDTQYF. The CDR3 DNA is TGTGCCAGCAGTTACTCGGACAGGCCGAGAGATACGCAGTATTTT.

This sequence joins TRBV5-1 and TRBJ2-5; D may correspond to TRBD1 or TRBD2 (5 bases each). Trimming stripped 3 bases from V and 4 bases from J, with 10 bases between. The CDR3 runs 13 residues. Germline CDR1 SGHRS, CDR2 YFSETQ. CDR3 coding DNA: TGCGCCAGCAGCTCCTGGGACGGAGAGACCCAGTACTTC. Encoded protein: CASSSWDGETQYF.

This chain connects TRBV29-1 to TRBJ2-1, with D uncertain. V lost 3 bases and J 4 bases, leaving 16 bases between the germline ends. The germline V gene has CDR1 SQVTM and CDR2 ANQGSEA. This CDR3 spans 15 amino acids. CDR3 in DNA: TGCAGCGTTGAGAAGGATACAAGGGTTTACAATGAGCAGTTCTTC. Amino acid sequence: CSVEKDTRVYNEQFF.

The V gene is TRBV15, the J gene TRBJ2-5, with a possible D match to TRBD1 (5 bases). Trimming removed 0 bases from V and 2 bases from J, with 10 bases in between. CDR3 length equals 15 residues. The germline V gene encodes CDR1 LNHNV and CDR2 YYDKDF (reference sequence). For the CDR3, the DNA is TGTGCCACCAGCAGAGATCGGCAGGGACAAGAGACCCAGTACTTC. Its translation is CATSRDRQGQETQYF.

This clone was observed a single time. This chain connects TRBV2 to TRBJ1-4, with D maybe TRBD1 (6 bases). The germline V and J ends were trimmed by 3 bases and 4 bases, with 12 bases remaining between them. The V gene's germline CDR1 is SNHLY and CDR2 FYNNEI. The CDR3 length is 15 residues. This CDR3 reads CASSELRQDNEKLFF. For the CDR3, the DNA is TGTGCCAGCAGTGAGCTTAGACAGGATAATGAAAAACTGTTTTTT.

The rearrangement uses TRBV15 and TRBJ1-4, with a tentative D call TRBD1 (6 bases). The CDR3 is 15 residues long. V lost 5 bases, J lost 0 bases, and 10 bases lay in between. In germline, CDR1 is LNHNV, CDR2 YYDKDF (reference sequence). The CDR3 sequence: CATSGQLATNEKLFF. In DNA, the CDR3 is TGTGCCACCAGCGGACAGCTTGCAACTAATGAAAAACTGTTTTTT.

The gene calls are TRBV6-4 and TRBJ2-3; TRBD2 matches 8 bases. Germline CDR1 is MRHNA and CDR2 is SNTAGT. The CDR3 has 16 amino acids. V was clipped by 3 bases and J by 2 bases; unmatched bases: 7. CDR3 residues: CASSDSGTRHTDTQYF. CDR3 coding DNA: TGTGCCAGCAGTGATAGCGGGACTAGACACACAGATACGCAGTATTTT.

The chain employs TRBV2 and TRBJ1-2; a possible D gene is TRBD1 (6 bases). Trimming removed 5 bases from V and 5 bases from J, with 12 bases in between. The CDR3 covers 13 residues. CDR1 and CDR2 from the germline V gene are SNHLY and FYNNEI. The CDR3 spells CASSRTAQYGYTF. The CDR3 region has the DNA TGTGCCAGCAGTAGGACAGCCCAGTATGGCTACACCTTC.

The DNA of the CDR3 is TGTGCCAGCAGGGAGGGAAACACTGAAGCTTTCTTT. Translation: CASREGNTEAFF. The chain employs TRBV27 and TRBJ1-1; D gene ambiguous. CDR1 MNHEY and CDR2 SMNVEV come from the germline V gene (reference sequence). V lost 6 bases and J lost 2, with 7 bases in between. The CDR3 is made up of 12 amino acids.

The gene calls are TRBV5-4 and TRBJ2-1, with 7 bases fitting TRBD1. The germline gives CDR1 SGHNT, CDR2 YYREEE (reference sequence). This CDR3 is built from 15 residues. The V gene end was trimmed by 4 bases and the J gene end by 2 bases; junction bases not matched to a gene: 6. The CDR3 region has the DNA TGTGCCAGCAGCCTCGGGACAGATACCTACAATGAGCAGTTCTTC. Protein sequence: CASSLGTDTYNEQFF.

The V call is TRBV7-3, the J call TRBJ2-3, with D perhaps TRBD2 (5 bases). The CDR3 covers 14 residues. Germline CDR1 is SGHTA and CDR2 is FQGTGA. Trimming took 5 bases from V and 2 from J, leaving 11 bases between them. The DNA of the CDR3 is TGTGCCAGCAGCCTAGGGAGTGCCACAGATACGCAGTATTTT. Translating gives CASSLGSATDTQYF.

The CDR3 here is CASSLGAGRGSDEKLFF. The CDR3 nucleotides are TGTGCCAGCAGCTTGGGTGCCGGGCGGGGGAGTGATGAAAAACTGTTTTTT. This sequence joins TRBV5-8 and TRBJ1-4; a possible D gene is TRBD1 (5 bases). The CDR3 is made up of 17 amino acids. V lost 0 bases and J 6 bases, leaving 18 bases between the germline ends. Germline loops: CDR1 SGHTS, CDR2 YDEGEE. The full variable domain, completed using reference TRBV5-8 and TRBJ1-4, is EAGVTQSPTHLIKTRGQQATLRCSPISGHTSVYWYQQALGLGLQFLLWYDEGEERNRGNFPPRFSGRQFPNYSSELNVNALELEDSALYLCASSLGAGRGSDEKLFFGSGTQLSVL.

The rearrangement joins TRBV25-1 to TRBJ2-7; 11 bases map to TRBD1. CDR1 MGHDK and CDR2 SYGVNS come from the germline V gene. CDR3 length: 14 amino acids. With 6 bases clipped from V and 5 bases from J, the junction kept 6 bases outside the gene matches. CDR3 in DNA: TGTGCCAGCAGCCCGGGACAGGGGGGGGACGAGCAGTACTTC. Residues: CASSPGQGGDEQYF.

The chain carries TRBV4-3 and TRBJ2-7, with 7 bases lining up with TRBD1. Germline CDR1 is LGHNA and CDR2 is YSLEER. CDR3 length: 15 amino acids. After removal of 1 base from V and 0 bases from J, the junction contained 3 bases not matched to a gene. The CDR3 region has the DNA TGCGCCAGCAGCCAAGGCGCAGGGGGCTCCTACGAGCAGTACTTC. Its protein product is CASSQGAGGSYEQYF.

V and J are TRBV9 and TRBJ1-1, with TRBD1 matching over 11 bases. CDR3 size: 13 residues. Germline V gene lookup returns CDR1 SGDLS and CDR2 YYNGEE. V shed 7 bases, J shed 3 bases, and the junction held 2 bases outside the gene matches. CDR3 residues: CASGGQGDTEAFF. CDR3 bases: TGTGCCAGCGGGGGACAGGGGGACACTGAAGCTTTCTTT.

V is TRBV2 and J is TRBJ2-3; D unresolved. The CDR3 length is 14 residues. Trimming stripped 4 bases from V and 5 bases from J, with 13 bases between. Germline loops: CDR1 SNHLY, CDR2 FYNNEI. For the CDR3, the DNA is TGTGCCAGCAGTGTTACGCTTATGGGAGATACGCAGTATTTT. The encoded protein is CASSVTLMGDTQYF.